This TCR beta chain was sequenced for a study of blood T cell repertoires in COVID-19. Background on the study: Sample material is recorded as cDNA or gDNA derived from T cells, B-cell-depleted T cells, or PBMCs.

The germline V gene encodes CDR1 SNHLY and CDR2 FYNNEI. Germline trimming cut 3 bases from V and 1 base from J; bases unmatched to any gene: 0. The CDR3 runs 15 residues. As regards this clone: One base away lies a much larger clone, so this may be a sequencing read error.

Ages ranged from roughly 18 to 100 years, with residence in 20 to 30 US areas. The study assigned cohorts using participant-reported clinical history. TCRdb's copy holds only in-frame clones and misses some; the assay was immunoSEQ multiplex PCR. The sample yields 330,000 or so clones, 88% seen once. V and J are TRBV2 and TRBJ2-3; 11 bases are shared with TRBD2. The sequencing sample was made of PBMCs or T cells enriched from blood (not recorded which). The clonotype was recovered from a man between 25 and 39 years old who had recovered from COVID-19. The CDR3 nucleotides are TGTGCCAGCAGTGAGACTAGCGGGGGCACAGATACGCAGTATTTT. The encoded protein is CASSETSGGTDTQYF.